A single sample is the source of the 27 T cell receptor beta chains below, sequenced in a study of T-cell memory formation after mild COVID-19. TCRdb processed the 5' RACE reads anew with MiXCR; each CDR3 protein has one entry. Among about 350,000 distinct CDR3 sequences listed, roughly 15% were seen once. The sequencing sample was made of PBMCs or a T cell subset sorted from them (not recorded which). The receptor set was obtained from a young man who had mild COVID-19 (a few samples of this study predate the infection). Cell type and time point are not known.

This clonotype was found a few times. This chain joins TRBV7-2 and TRBJ2-7, with 13 bases lining up with TRBD2. This CDR3 has 18 amino acids. The germline CDR1 and CDR2 sequences are SGHTA and FQGNSA. J gave up 2 bases and V 0 bases, and 7 bases lay outside the gene matches. CDR3: CASSLAWTSGGFAYEQYF. DNA for the CDR3: TGTGCCAGCAGCTTAGCCTGGACTAGCGGGGGCTTTGCCTACGAGCAGTACTTC. Using reference TRBV7-2 and TRBJ2-7 for the parts outside the CDR3, the full variable domain is GAGVSQSPSNKVTEKGKDVELRCDPISGHTALYWYRQSLGQGLEFLIYFQGNSAPDKSGLPSDRFSAERTGGSVSTLTIQRTQQEDSAVYLCASSLAWTSGGFAYEQYFGPGTRLTVT.

The rearrangement joins TRBV4-3 to TRBJ2-7; no reliable D call. V gave up 0 bases and J gave up 3 bases, with 6 bases separating them. The length of the CDR3 is 13 residues. In germline, CDR1 is LGHNA, CDR2 YSLEER. This CDR3 is CASSQEGFYEQYV. The CDR3 DNA reads TGCGCCAGCAGCCAAGAAGGATTCTACGAGCAGTACGTC.

This chain links TRBV4-2 with TRBJ2-1, with D unclear. From germline, CDR1 is LGHNA and CDR2 YNFKEQ. V was shortened by 5 bases and J by 7 bases, with 15 bases between the two germline ends. CDR3 size: 14 residues. CDR3 residues: CASSDVVDANEQFF. The DNA for the CDR3 is TGTGCCAGCAGCGACGTGGTAGATGCGAATGAGCAGTTCTTC.

The chain uses TRBV4-1 and TRBJ2-5; 11 nucleotides agree with TRBD2. Per the germline V gene, CDR1 is MGHRA and CDR2 is YSYEKL. The length of the CDR3 is 17 residues. V was clipped by 0 bases and J by 5 bases; unmatched bases: 8. Here the CDR3 DNA reads TGCGCCAGCAGCCAAGATTATCTAGCGGGGGGAAGGGAGACCCAGTACTTC. Its protein product is CASSQDYLAGGRETQYF.

This clonotype was observed a few times. The rearrangement joins TRBV7-6 to TRBJ2-3; 11 positions match TRBD2. V was clipped by 5 bases and J by 5 bases; unmatched bases: 9. This CDR3 has 16 residues. Germline CDR1 and CDR2: SGHVS and FNYEAQ. This CDR3 reads CASSPEGTSGRDTQYF. Written as DNA, the CDR3 is TGTGCCAGCAGCCCCGAGGGGACTAGCGGAAGAGATACGCAGTATTTT.

This clonotype occurred many times. The V call is TRBV20-1, the J call TRBJ1-2; D remains ambiguous. There are 14 residues in the CDR3. V lost 4 bases to trimming and J lost 3 bases, with 15 bases between them. Germline CDR1 is DFQATT and CDR2 is SNEGSKA (reference sequence). The CDR3 region is CSATDPLPHYGYTF. The CDR3 DNA reads TGCAGTGCTACCGACCCTTTACCACACTATGGCTACACCTTC.

This clonotype has ten or more counts. The V gene is TRBV6-4, the J gene TRBJ2-1; 10 nucleotides match TRBD2. The length of the CDR3 is 20 residues. Germline values: CDR1 MRHNA, CDR2 SNTAGT. J was trimmed by 0 bases and V by 8 bases; bases with no gene match: 19. The DNA for the CDR3 is TGTGCCAGCTCTGCTCGTGCGGCTAGCGGGGGCCTTAGCTCCTACAATGAGCAGTTCTTC. This codes for CASSARAASGGLSSYNEQFF.

The rearrangement links TRBV12-3 or TRBV12-4 to TRBJ1-5; TRBD1 is a possible D gene (6 bases). The length of the CDR3 is 14 residues. Trimming took 6 bases from V and 9 from J, leaving 18 bases between them. This chain's CDR3 is CASSLGGGMMPQHF. The CDR3 DNA reads TGTGCCAGCAGCCTGGGGGGCGGGATGATGCCCCAGCATTTT.

The V and J genes are TRBV6-5 and TRBJ1-1, with a weak D call TRBD1 (5 bases). Germline-derived CDR1 and CDR2 are MNHEY and SVGAGI. V was clipped by 6 bases and J by 3 bases, with 20 bases between them. The CDR3 runs 16 residues. CDR3 in amino acids: CASRTPGPGGDTEAFF. For the CDR3, the DNA is TGTGCCAGCAGAACCCCGGGACCCGGCGGGGACACTGAAGCTTTCTTT.

This rearrangement joins TRBV15 to TRBJ1-2, with a tentative D call TRBD1 (5 bases). This CDR3 has 14 amino acids. The V gene's germline CDR1 is LNHNV and CDR2 YYDKDF (reference sequence). Between the trimmed V and J ends, which lost 5 bases and 2 bases, there was a span of 12 bases. CDR3 DNA sequence: TGTGCCACCAGCGGGGACCGAGGAAACTATGGCTACACCTTC. Translation: CATSGDRGNYGYTF.

The V call is TRBV29-1, the J call TRBJ2-5, with 8 bases identical to TRBD2. The CDR3 is 14 residues long. Germline V lookup: CDR1 SQVTM, CDR2 ANQGSEA. Trimming at V came to 4 bases and at J to 5 bases, leaving 9 bases not matched to a gene. The chain's CDR3 is CSVGRGRGGETQYF. The CDR3 DNA reads TGCAGCGTTGGGCGGGGACGCGGGGGGGAGACCCAGTACTTC. Complete variable domain (other parts from reference TRBV29-1 and TRBJ2-5): SAVISQKPSRDICQRGTSLTIQCQVDSQVTMMFWYRQQPGQSLTLIATANQGSEATYESGFVIDKFPISRPNLTFSTLTVSNMSPEDSSIYLCSVGRGRGGETQYFGPGTRLLVL.

V gene TRBV4-1 combines with J gene TRBJ1-2; 12 bases line up with TRBD1. This CDR3 spans 16 amino acids. J gave up 4 bases and V 1 base, and 4 bases lay outside the gene matches. Germline CDR1 and CDR2: MGHRA and YSYEKL. The CDR3 here is CASSQVGTGGSYGYTF. CDR3 bases: TGCGCCAGCAGCCAAGTCGGGACAGGGGGCAGCTATGGCTACACCTTC.

This clonotype was counted between two and nine times. A junction end diverges from the germline sequence, so it may reflect a read error. The rearrangement joins TRBV15 to TRBJ1-2; the D gene is possibly TRBD1 (5 bases). Germline CDR1 is LNHNV and CDR2 is YYDKDF (reference sequence). The CDR3 has 13 residues. CDR3 DNA sequence: TGTGCCACCAGCAGACCACCGGACACCCACAACTTCTTC. Translation gives CATSRPPDTHNFF.

This clonotype was detected many times. The chain combines TRBV7-2 with TRBJ2-7; tentatively, D is TRBD1 or TRBD2 (5 bases each). From germline, CDR1 is SGHTA and CDR2 FQGNSA. The CDR3 is made up of 13 amino acids. Between the trimmed V and J ends, which lost 1 base and 6 bases, there was a span of 10 bases. The CDR3 protein is CASSLVRGGEQYV. The DNA for the CDR3 is TGTGCCAGCAGCTTAGTACGGGGCGGCGAGCAGTACGTC.

This clonotype was seen many times. This rearrangement joins TRBV6-6 to TRBJ2-4, with D perhaps TRBD1 (7 bases). Germline loops: CDR1 MNHNY, CDR2 SVGAGI (reference sequence). V was pared by 6 bases and J by 7 bases, with 22 bases between. The CDR3 is made up of 16 amino acids. For the CDR3, the DNA is TGTGCCAGCAGGGGGACAGAGGCCCTCGGGGGCAACATTCAGTACTTC. It encodes CASRGTEALGGNIQYF.

In regard to this clonotype: Here the CDR3 omits its conserved ending phenylalanine or tryptophan, so a read error is the likely source. The DNA is omitted, as the CDR3 cannot be located on it reliably, and the CDR3 follows TCRdb's listing. This chain connects TRBV6-1 to TRBJ1-2; TRBD1 is the table's D call, not checked against the DNA. CDR1 is MNHNS, CDR2 SASEGT, per germline. The CDR3 sequence runs 11 residues, both termini included. The CDR3 protein is CASSVGTRPWV.

This clonotype was seen ten or more times. V gene TRBV5-1 combines with J gene TRBJ2-2; D could derive from TRBD1 or TRBD2 (6 bases each). The germline V and J ends were trimmed by 4 bases and 9 bases, with 16 bases remaining between them. Germline V gene data show CDR1 as SGHRS and CDR2 as YFSETQ. The CDR3 runs 14 residues. CDR3 residues: CASSPRGGNRELFF. The CDR3 DNA reads as TGCGCCAGCAGCCCGCGAGGGGGGAATAGGGAGCTGTTTTTT.

This rearrangement joins TRBV20-1 to TRBJ2-2; 9 positions match TRBD1. Germline V gene data show CDR1 as DFQATT and CDR2 as SNEGSKA (reference sequence). CDR3 size: 16 residues. Unmatched junction bases numbered 8, after V lost 0 bases and J lost 6 bases. The DNA for the CDR3 is TGCAGTGCTAGAGATCGTAGGACAGGGGTCTCCGGGGAGCTGTTTTTT. It codes for CSARDRRTGVSGELFF.

V is TRBV10-3 and J is TRBJ1-1; 7 bases match TRBD1. V was clipped by 0 bases and J by 5 bases; unmatched bases: 9. This CDR3 comprises 16 residues. Per the germline V gene, CDR1 is ENHRY and CDR2 is SYGVKD. CDR3 region: CAISESRSDRETEAFF. The CDR3 DNA follows: TGTGCCATCAGTGAGTCCAGGAGCGACAGGGAGACTGAAGCTTTCTTT.

This rearrangement joins TRBV7-9 to TRBJ1-3; D not certain. Between the trimmed V and J ends, which lost 5 bases and 5 bases, there was a span of 13 bases. The CDR3 is 14 amino acids. CDR1 and CDR2 from the germline V gene are SEHNR and FQNEAQ (reference sequence). The CDR3 DNA sequence: TGTGCCAGCAGCACCGATCAGGCACGAAACACCATATATTTT. It specifies CASSTDQARNTIYF.

This chain uses TRBV5-4 with TRBJ2-7; 8 bases map to TRBD1. Germline V CDR1 and CDR2: SGHNT, YYREEE (reference sequence). CDR3 length equals 14 residues. Trimming took 4 bases from V and 3 from J; bases not matched to a gene: 6. This CDR3 is CASSLSGTGYEQYF. The CDR3 DNA sequence: TGTGCCAGCAGCCTATCCGGGACAGGCTACGAGCAGTACTTC.

This clonotype was recorded at least ten times. V is TRBV7-2 and J is TRBJ2-3, with D maybe TRBD1 (6 bases). Germline V gene sequence: CDR1 SGHTA, CDR2 FQGNSA. Between the trimmed V and J ends, which lost 3 bases and 7 bases, there was a span of 17 bases. The CDR3 consists of 15 residues. The CDR3: CASSFASGALYTQYF. The CDR3 DNA reads TGTGCCAGCAGCTTCGCCTCAGGGGCGTTATATACGCAGTATTTT.

This clonotype was observed a few times. The DNA for the CDR3 is TGTGCCAGCACCTCTTACCGTGAAGCTTTCTTT. Encoded protein: CASTSYREAFF. The chain carries TRBV6-2 or TRBV6-3 and TRBJ1-1, with D uncertain. Trimming left V 7 bases short and J 7 bases short, with 10 bases between. Germline loops: CDR1 MNHEY, CDR2 SVGEGT. The CDR3 is made up of 11 amino acids.

The chain couples TRBV10-3 to TRBJ2-7; 8 bases line up with TRBD1. The trim removed 6 bases at V and 0 bases at J, leaving 4 bases unmatched. The CDR3 totals 14 residues. CDR1 and CDR2 from the germline V gene are ENHRY and SYGVKD. In DNA form, the CDR3 reads TGTGCCATCAGCCGGACAGGGAGCTCCTACGAGCAGTACGTC. Residues: CAISRTGSSYEQYV.

CDR3 loop: CASSDSRVPLYNEQFF. DNA for the CDR3: TGTGCCAGCAGCGACTCCCGGGTCCCCCTTTACAATGAGCAGTTCTTC. The chain uses TRBV9 and TRBJ2-1, with D unclear. The CDR3 consists of 16 residues. CDR1 SGDLS and CDR2 YYNGEE come from the germline V gene. The V end was cut by 3 bases, the J end by 4 bases, with 17 bases between.

This chain links TRBV7-2 with TRBJ2-2; TRBD1 matches 7 bases. The germline CDR1 and CDR2 sequences are SGHTA and FQGNSA. The V and J ends lost 5 bases and 4 bases, in that order; junction bases with no gene match: 7. The CDR3 has 15 amino acids. The DNA for the CDR3 is TGTGCCAGCAGCGCCGACAGGGCGCTCACCGGGGAGCTGTTTTTT. Its translation: CASSADRALTGELFF.

This clonotype showed up many times. The DNA of the CDR3 is TGTGCCAGCAGCTTACGACTAGCGGGGGGCGATGAGCAGTTCTTC. As protein: CASSLRLAGGDEQFF. The J gene is TRBJ2-1, the V gene TRBV7-6; 13 bases map to TRBD2. This CDR3 is built from 15 residues. Germline values: CDR1 SGHVS, CDR2 FNYEAQ. The ends lost 2 bases at V and 8 bases at J; junction bases unmatched: 3.